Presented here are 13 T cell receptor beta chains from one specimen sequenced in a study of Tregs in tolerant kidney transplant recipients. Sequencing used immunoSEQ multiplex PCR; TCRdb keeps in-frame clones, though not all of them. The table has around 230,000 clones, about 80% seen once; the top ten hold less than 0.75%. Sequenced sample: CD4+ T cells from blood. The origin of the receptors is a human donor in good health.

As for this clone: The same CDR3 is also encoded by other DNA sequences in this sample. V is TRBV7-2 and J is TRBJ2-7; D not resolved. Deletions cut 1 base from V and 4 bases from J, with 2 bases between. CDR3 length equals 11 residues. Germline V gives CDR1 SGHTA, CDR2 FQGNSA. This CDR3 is CASSLVYEQYF. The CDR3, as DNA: TGTGCCAGCAGCTTAGTTTACGAGCAGTACTTC.

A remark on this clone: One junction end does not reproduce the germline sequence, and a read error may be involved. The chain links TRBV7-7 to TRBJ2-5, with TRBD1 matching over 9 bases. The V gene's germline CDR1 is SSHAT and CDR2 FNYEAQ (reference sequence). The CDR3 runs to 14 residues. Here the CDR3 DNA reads TGTGCTAGCAGCCCGGGGACAGGGAAAGAGACCCAGTACTTC. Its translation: CASSPGTGKETQYF.

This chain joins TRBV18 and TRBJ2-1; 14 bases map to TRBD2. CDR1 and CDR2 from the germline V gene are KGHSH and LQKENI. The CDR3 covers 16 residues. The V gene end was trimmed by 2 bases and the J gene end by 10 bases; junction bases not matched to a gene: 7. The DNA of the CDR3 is TGTGCCAGCTCACCAAGACTAGCGGGGGGGAGCGGCGAGCAGTTCTTC. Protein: CASSPRLAGGSGEQFF.

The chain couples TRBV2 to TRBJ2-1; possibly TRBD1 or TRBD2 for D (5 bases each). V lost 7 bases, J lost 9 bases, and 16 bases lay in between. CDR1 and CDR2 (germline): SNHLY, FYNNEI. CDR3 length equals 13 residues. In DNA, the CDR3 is TGTGCCAGCAAGATAGACACCGGGACTGAGCAGTTCTTC. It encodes CASKIDTGTEQFF.

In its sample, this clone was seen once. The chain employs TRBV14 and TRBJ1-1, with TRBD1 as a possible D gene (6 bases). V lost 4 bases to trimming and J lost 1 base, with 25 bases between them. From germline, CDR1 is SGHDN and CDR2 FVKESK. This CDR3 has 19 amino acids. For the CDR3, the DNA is TGTGCCAGCAGCCCCAACGTTCCGGGCAGGGGACCAACGAACACTGAAGCTTTCTTT. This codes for CASSPNVPGRGPTNTEAFF.

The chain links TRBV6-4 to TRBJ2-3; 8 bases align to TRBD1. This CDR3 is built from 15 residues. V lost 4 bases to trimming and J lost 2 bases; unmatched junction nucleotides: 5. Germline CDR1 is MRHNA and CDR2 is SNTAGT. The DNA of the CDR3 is TGTGCCAGCAGTGTCCAGGGGGCCTCCACAGATACGCAGTATTTT. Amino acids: CASSVQGASTDTQYF.

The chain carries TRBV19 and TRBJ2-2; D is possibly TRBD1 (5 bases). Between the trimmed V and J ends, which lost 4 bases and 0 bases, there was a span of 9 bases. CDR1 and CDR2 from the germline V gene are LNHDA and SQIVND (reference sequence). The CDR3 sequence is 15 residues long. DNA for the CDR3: TGTGCCAGTAGTAGGGCAGGGCCGAACACCGGGGAGCTGTTTTTT. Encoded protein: CASSRAGPNTGELFF.

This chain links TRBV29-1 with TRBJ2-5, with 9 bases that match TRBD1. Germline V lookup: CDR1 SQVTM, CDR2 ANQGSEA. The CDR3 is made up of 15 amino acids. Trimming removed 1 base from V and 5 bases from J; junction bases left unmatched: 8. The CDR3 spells CSVEGPTGGRETQYF. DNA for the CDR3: TGCAGCGTTGAAGGCCCAACAGGGGGCCGGGAGACCCAGTACTTC.

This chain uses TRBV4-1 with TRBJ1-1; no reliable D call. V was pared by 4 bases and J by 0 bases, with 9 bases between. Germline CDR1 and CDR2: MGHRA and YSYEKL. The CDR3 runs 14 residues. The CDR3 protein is CASSLAGVNTEAFF. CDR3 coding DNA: TGCGCCAGCAGCCTCGCGGGAGTGAACACTGAAGCTTTCTTT.

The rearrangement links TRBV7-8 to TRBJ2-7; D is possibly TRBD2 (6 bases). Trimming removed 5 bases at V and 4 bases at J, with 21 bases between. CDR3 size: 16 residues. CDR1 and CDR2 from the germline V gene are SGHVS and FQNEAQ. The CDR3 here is CASSVGDHGGRYEQYF. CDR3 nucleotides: TGTGCCAGCAGCGTCGGGGATCACGGGGGTAGGTACGAGCAGTACTTC.

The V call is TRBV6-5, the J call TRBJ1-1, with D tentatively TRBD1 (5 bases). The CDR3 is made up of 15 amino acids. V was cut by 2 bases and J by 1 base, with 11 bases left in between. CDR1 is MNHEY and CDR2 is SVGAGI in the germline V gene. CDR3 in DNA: TGTGCCAGCAGTTACGCCGGGACTTCGAACACTGAAGCTTTCTTT. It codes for CASSYAGTSNTEAFF.

DNA for the CDR3: TGTGCCAGCACCGGTTCCGGGGACAGTTCACCCCTCCACTTT. Amino acid sequence: CASTGSGDSSPLHF. This chain uses TRBV2 with TRBJ1-6, with 7 bases fitting TRBD1. CDR3 length: 14 residues. The germline V gene has CDR1 SNHLY and CDR2 FYNNEI. Trimming took 7 bases from V and 9 from J; bases not matched to a gene: 9. The variable domain in full, with the rest retrieved from reference TRBV2 and TRBJ1-6, is EPEVTQTPSHQVTQMGQEVILRCVPISNHLYFYWYRQILGQKVEFLVSFYNNEISEKSEIFDDQFSVERPDGSNFTLKIRSTKLEDSAMYFCASTGSGDSSPLHFGNGTRLTVT.

This CDR3 is CAWSVTEAKNIQYF. CDR3 nucleotide sequence: TGTGCCTGGAGTGTGACAGAAGCCAAAAACATTCAGTACTTC. The chain carries TRBV30 and TRBJ2-4, with D perhaps matching TRBD1 (5 bases). Trimming left V 0 bases short and J 0 bases short, with 6 bases between. The germline CDR1 and CDR2 sequences are GTSNPN and SVGIG (reference sequence). The CDR3 is 14 amino acids.